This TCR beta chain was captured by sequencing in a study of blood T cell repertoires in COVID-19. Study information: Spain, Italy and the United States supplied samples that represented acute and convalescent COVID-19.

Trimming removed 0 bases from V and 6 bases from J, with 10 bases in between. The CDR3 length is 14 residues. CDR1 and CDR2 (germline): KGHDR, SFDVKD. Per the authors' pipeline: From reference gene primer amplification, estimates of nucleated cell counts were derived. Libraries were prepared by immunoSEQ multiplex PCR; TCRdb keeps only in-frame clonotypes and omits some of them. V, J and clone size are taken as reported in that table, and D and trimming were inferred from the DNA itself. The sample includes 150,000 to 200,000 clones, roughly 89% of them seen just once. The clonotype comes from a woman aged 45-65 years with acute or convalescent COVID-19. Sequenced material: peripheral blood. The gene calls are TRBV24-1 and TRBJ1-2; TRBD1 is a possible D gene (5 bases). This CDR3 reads CATSDLLGDHGYTF. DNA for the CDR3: TGTGCCACCAGTGATTTGCTAGGGGATCATGGCTACACCTTC.